The 32 T cell receptor beta chains presented below share a single source sample, sequenced in a study of blood T cell repertoires in COVID-19. This table comes from immunoSEQ multiplex PCR, and its TCRdb copy is limited to in-frame clones, with some not included. The sample has over 150,000 clones, 84% seen once. Sequenced material: peripheral blood. The receptors come from a man between 65 and 85 years old with active or convalescent COVID-19.

The rearrangement joins TRBV27 to TRBJ1-5; TRBD1 might be the D (6 bases). Trimming left V 5 bases short and J 7 bases short, with 9 bases between. The CDR3 is made up of 12 amino acids. The germline V gene has CDR1 MNHEY and CDR2 SMNVEV (reference sequence). DNA of the CDR3: TGTGCCAGCAGTCCTACAGGGCAGCCCCAGCATTTT. It translates to CASSPTGQPQHF.

V and J are TRBV4-3 and TRBJ1-4; no firm D call. Germline V gene sequence: CDR1 LGHNA, CDR2 YSLEER. This CDR3 comprises 15 residues. Trimming pared 0 bases from V and 7 bases from J, leaving 12 bases between. CDR3 region: CASSQDPGYIEKLFF. CDR3 coding DNA: TGCGCCAGCAGCCAAGATCCGGGGTATATTGAAAAACTGTTTTTT.

The rearrangement uses TRBV7-9 and TRBJ1-6, with TRBD1 identical over 8 bases. Germline V gene data show CDR1 as SEHNR and CDR2 as FQNEAQ (reference sequence). This CDR3 is 15 amino acids long. The V gene end was trimmed by 5 bases and the J gene end by 10 bases; junction bases not matched to a gene: 10. The CDR3 nucleotides are TGTGCCAGCAGCGACACGGACAGGGAGGGATCACCCCTCCACTTT. It specifies CASSDTDREGSPLHF.

As to this clone: At the DNA level, this CDR3 is encoded by other sequences in the same sample as well. V is TRBV3-1 (or the pseudogene TRBV3-2) and J is TRBJ1-4; a weak D match, TRBD1 (5 bases). V was shortened by 4 bases and J by 8 bases, with 14 bases between the two germline ends. CDR1 is LGHDT, CDR2 YNNKEL, per germline (reference sequence). The CDR3 length is 14 residues. CDR3: CASSPGTGGEKLFF. The CDR3 DNA reads TGTGCCAGCAGCCCCGGGACGGGAGGGGAAAAACTGTTTTTT.

This clone was seen only a few times. The chain carries TRBV10-3 and TRBJ1-5, with a possible D match to TRBD1 (5 bases). V lost 3 bases, J lost 5 bases, and 8 bases lay in between. This CDR3 is built from 13 residues. Germline loops: CDR1 ENHRY, CDR2 SYGVKD. CDR3 residues: CAISELGHQPQHF. CDR3 in DNA: TGTGCCATCAGTGAACTGGGGCATCAGCCCCAGCATTTT.

About this clone itself: Germline is not matched at one junction end, which may reflect a read error. The rearrangement uses TRBV3-1 (or the pseudogene TRBV3-2) and TRBJ2-3; TRBD1 might be the D (5 bases). The germline V gene has CDR1 LGHDT and CDR2 YNNKEL (reference sequence). There are 15 residues in the CDR3. The DNA of the CDR3 is TGTGCCAGCAGTTCTACAGGTTATAGCACGGATACGCAGTATTTT. Translated, it gives CASSSTGYSTDTQYF.

Here the CDR3 DNA reads TGCGCCAGCAGTACCGGACAGGGCGGCACCGGGGAGCTGTTTTTT. Translation: CASSTGQGGTGELFF. V is TRBV10-1 and J is TRBJ2-2, with 8 bases lining up with TRBD1. The CDR3 loop spans 15 amino acids. The junction had 6 bases not matched to a gene; V was cut back by 5 bases and J by 4 bases. Germline V gene data show CDR1 as WNHNN and CDR2 as SYGVQD (reference sequence).

This chain links TRBV2 with TRBJ2-7; TRBD2 matches 11 bases. Germline CDR1 is SNHLY and CDR2 is FYNNEI. The CDR3 consists of 17 residues. Trimming removed 2 bases from V and 4 bases from J; junction bases left unmatched: 10. The DNA of the CDR3 is TGTGCCAGCAGTGAATTCTTAGCGGGAGGGTCGCCATACGAGCAGTACTTC. It is translated as CASSEFLAGGSPYEQYF.

This chain connects TRBV29-1 to TRBJ1-2; possibly TRBD1 for D (5 bases). This CDR3 is built from 13 residues. Germline loops: CDR1 SQVTM, CDR2 ANQGSEA. V lost 6 bases, J lost 5 bases, and 16 bases lay in between. CDR3 region: CSVPFVGLYGYTF. For the CDR3, the DNA is TGCAGCGTCCCCTTCGTGGGACTGTATGGCTACACCTTC.

The rearrangement uses TRBV9 and TRBJ2-1, with D possibly TRBD2 on 5 matching bases. The V and J ends lost 3 bases and 3 bases respectively, with 13 bases between them. The CDR3 extends over 15 amino acids. Germline V gives CDR1 SGDLS, CDR2 YYNGEE. The CDR3 DNA follows: TGTGCCAGCAGCGCTCAGACCGGGAACTACAATGAGCAGTTCTTC. Protein product: CASSAQTGNYNEQFF.

The rearrangement links TRBV28 to TRBJ2-1, with TRBD2 matching 11 bases. Per the germline V gene, CDR1 is MDHEN and CDR2 is SYDVKM. The CDR3 is made up of 16 amino acids. With V trimmed by 5 bases and J by 0 bases, 3 bases remained unmatched. The CDR3 DNA reads TGTGCCAGCAGTCCCCTAGCGGGAGGCTCCTACAATGAGCAGTTCTTC. This sequence encodes CASSPLAGGSYNEQFF. The whole variable domain, filled in from reference TRBV28 and TRBJ2-1, reads DVKVTQSSRYLVKRTGEKVFLECVQDMDHENMFWYRQDPGLGLRLIYFSYDVKMKEKGDIPEGYSVSREKKERFSLILESASTNQTSMYLCASSPLAGGSYNEQFFGPGTRLTVL.

This clone was observed a single time. The chain carries TRBV7-3 and TRBJ2-4; TRBD1 agrees at 8 bases. V gave up 3 bases and J gave up 9 bases; unmatched junction bases: 4. Looked up from germline, CDR1 is SGHTA and CDR2 is FQGTGA. The CDR3 runs to 13 residues. The CDR3 DNA is TGTGCCAGCAGCTTGCCAGGGGGCGGCATTCAGTACTTC. It encodes CASSLPGGGIQYF.

The gene calls are TRBV18 and TRBJ2-1; 7 nucleotides match TRBD2. V was clipped by 3 bases and J by 0 bases; unmatched bases: 5. The germline V gene encodes CDR1 KGHSH and CDR2 LQKENI. The CDR3 has 16 residues. For the CDR3, the DNA is TGTGCCAGCTCACCCCCGGGGGGAAGCTCCTACAATGAGCAGTTCTTC. This sequence encodes CASSPPGGSSYNEQFF.

This chain links TRBV3-1 (or the pseudogene TRBV3-2) with TRBJ2-1; 12 bases are a match to TRBD1. Looked up from germline, CDR1 is LGHDT and CDR2 is YNNKEL (reference sequence). With 2 bases clipped from V and 5 bases from J, the junction kept 4 bases outside the gene matches. The length of the CDR3 is 16 residues. This CDR3 reads CASSQWDRGLDNEQFF. The CDR3 DNA follows: TGTGCCAGCAGCCAATGGGACAGGGGGCTTGACAATGAGCAGTTCTTC.

The chain has TRBV18 and TRBJ1-1; maybe TRBD1 (6 bases). Germline V gene data show CDR1 as KGHSH and CDR2 as LQKENI. There are 14 residues in the CDR3. Trimming cost V 1 base and J 7 bases, with 13 bases left between them. The CDR3 region has the DNA TGTGCCAGCTCACCACGCAGGGGTTTGGGTGAAGCTTTCTTT. Amino acid sequence: CASSPRRGLGEAFF. The complete variable domain, with remaining parts taken from reference TRBV18 and TRBJ1-1, reads NAGVMQNPRHLVRRRGQEARLRCSPMKGHSHVYWYRQLPEEGLKFMVYLQKENIIDESGMPKERFSAEFPKEGPSILRIQQVVRGDSAAYFCASSPRRGLGEAFFGQGTRLTVV.

The chain couples TRBV12-3 or TRBV12-4 to TRBJ1-3; TRBD1 might be the D (5 bases). The V gene lost 6 bases and the J gene lost 0 bases, with 6 bases spanning the gap. CDR3 size: 13 residues. CDR3 in DNA: TGTGCCAGCAGCAGGGACTCTGGAAACACCATATATTTT. Translating it yields CASSRDSGNTIYF.

This clone was picked up one time. The J gene is TRBJ2-3, the V gene TRBV3-1 (or the pseudogene TRBV3-2); TRBD1 might be the D (6 bases). CDR3 length equals 15 residues. Germline V CDR1 and CDR2: LGHDT, YNNKEL (reference sequence). With 4 bases removed from V and 2 bases from J, the gap between germline ends came to 13 bases. The CDR3 is CASSRQGTHTDTQYF. The CDR3, as DNA: TGTGCCAGCAGCCGTCAGGGGACACACACAGATACGCAGTATTTT.

This clone was counted once. This chain uses TRBV11-3 with TRBJ1-1, with unresolved D. Germline V gene data show CDR1 as SGHNT and CDR2 as YENEEA. The CDR3 loop spans 13 amino acids. Between the trimmed V and J ends, which lost 0 bases and 3 bases, there was a span of 5 bases. Here the CDR3 reads CASSLEQYTEAFF. CDR3 nucleotide sequence: TGTGCCAGCAGCTTAGAACAATACACTGAAGCTTTCTTT.

The rearrangement links TRBV30 to TRBJ1-4, with a possible D match to TRBD1 (6 bases). The CDR3 spans 17 residues. CDR1 is GTSNPN, CDR2 SVGIG, per germline (reference sequence). V lost 2 bases to trimming and J lost 0 bases, with 16 bases between them. In nucleotides, the CDR3 is TGTGCCTGGAGTCGGGGACATTTTTTTGCAACTAATGAAAAACTGTTTTTT. Translated, it gives CAWSRGHFFATNEKLFF.

The rearrangement uses TRBV14 and TRBJ1-3; no clear D. The CDR3 consists of 15 residues. The V end lost 1 base, the J end lost 1 base, and 8 bases lay between the germline ends. The V gene's germline CDR1 is SGHDN and CDR2 FVKESK. CDR3 sequence: CASSQGALSGNTIYF. For the CDR3, the DNA is TGTGCCAGCAGCCAAGGAGCACTTTCTGGAAACACCATATATTTT. Using reference TRBV14 and TRBJ1-3 for the parts outside the CDR3, the full variable domain is EAGVTQFPSHSVIEKGQTVTLRCDPISGHDNLYWYRRVMGKEIKFLLHFVKESKQDESGMPNNRFLAERTGGTYSTLKVQPAELEDSGVYFCASSQGALSGNTIYFGEGSWLTVV.

This clone has a handful of counts. The chain has TRBV3-1 (or the pseudogene TRBV3-2) and TRBJ1-2, with 7 bases lining up with TRBD1. Losses at the gene ends were 4 bases for V and 8 bases for J; bases not matched to a gene: 13. Germline lookup yields CDR1 LGHDT and CDR2 YNNKEL (reference sequence). The CDR3 loop spans 15 amino acids. The CDR3 protein is CASSLPTGPLWGYTF. CDR3 nucleotides: TGTGCCAGCAGCCTGCCGACAGGGCCCCTGTGGGGCTACACCTTC.

The chain recombines TRBV4-3 with TRBJ1-4; TRBD1 agrees at 9 bases. J was trimmed by 5 bases and V by 3 bases; bases with no gene match: 10. Per germline, CDR1 LGHNA and CDR2 YSLEER. The CDR3 totals 17 residues. DNA for the CDR3: TGCGCCAGCAGCCAGCAAGCACTTGGACAGGGGAATGAAAAACTGTTTTTT. It yields the protein CASSQQALGQGNEKLFF.

This clone has more than one count but fewer than ten. J is TRBJ2-7 and V is TRBV7-8; 8 nucleotides agree with TRBD2. This CDR3 is 14 amino acids long. The trim removed 1 base at V and 2 bases at J, leaving 1 base unmatched. Germline values: CDR1 SGHVS, CDR2 FQNEAQ. CDR3 loop: CASSLVGGAYEQYF. The CDR3 DNA sequence: TGTGCCAGCAGCTTAGTCGGGGGGGCCTACGAGCAGTACTTC.

This rearrangement joins TRBV5-1 to TRBJ1-5; D is ambiguous. The CDR3 has 15 amino acids. The germline V gene encodes CDR1 SGHRS and CDR2 YFSETQ. Trimming pared 0 bases from V and 1 base from J, leaving 8 bases between. In nucleotides, the CDR3 is TGCGCCAGCAGCTTGGTCCCGGGGAGCAATCAGCCCCAGCATTTT. Translating gives CASSLVPGSNQPQHF.

The rearrangement links TRBV27 to TRBJ2-7, with 7 positions matching TRBD1. From germline, CDR1 is MNHEY and CDR2 SMNVEV (reference sequence). After removal of 4 bases from V and 4 bases from J, the junction contained 13 bases not matched to a gene. The CDR3 has 16 residues. The CDR3 is CASSSGTERFRYEQYF. The CDR3 nucleotides are TGTGCCAGCAGTTCAGGGACAGAGAGGTTTAGATACGAGCAGTACTTC.

This chain joins TRBV27 and TRBJ2-1; a possible D gene is TRBD1 (5 bases). CDR3 size: 13 residues. V lost 5 bases, J lost 15 bases, and 20 bases lay in between. Germline CDR1 is MNHEY and CDR2 is SMNVEV (reference sequence). CDR3 nucleotide sequence: TGTGCCAGCAGTCCGACCTGGGGCTCCAAGGTGTTCTTC. This translates into CASSPTWGSKVFF.

The chain uses TRBV7-3 and TRBJ1-1, with a tentative D call TRBD1 (6 bases). The germline V gene encodes CDR1 SGHTA and CDR2 FQGTGA. With 1 base removed from V and 6 bases from J, the gap between germline ends came to 12 bases. CDR3 length: 14 residues. The CDR3: CASSLRGQGPEAFF. The CDR3 bases are TGTGCCAGCAGCTTAAGGGGGCAGGGCCCTGAAGCTTTCTTT.

The CDR3 here is CASSPPFAGDYEQYF. The CDR3 region has the DNA TGTGCCAGCTCACCACCCTTCGCGGGGGATTACGAGCAGTACTTC. This rearrangement joins TRBV18 to TRBJ2-7; TRBD2 aligns across 7 bases. The CDR3 covers 15 residues. The V segment lost 0 bases and the J segment 4 bases; nucleotides outside the gene matches: 6. The germline gives CDR1 KGHSH, CDR2 LQKENI.

This rearrangement joins TRBV25-1 to TRBJ2-1; the match to TRBD2 covers 8 bases. The ends lost 1 base at V and 0 bases at J; junction bases unmatched: 2. Germline V gene lookup returns CDR1 MGHDK and CDR2 SYGVNS. The CDR3 contains 16 residues. The CDR3 DNA is TGTGCCAGCAGTGAATTCGCGGGAGGCTCCTACAATGAGCAGTTCTTC. It specifies CASSEFAGGSYNEQFF. The full variable domain, with the rest looked up from reference TRBV25-1 and TRBJ2-1, is EADIYQTPRYLVIGTGKKITLECSQTMGHDKMYWYQQDPGMELHLIHYSYGVNSTEKGDLSSESTVSRIRTEHFPLTLESARPSHTSQYLCASSEFAGGSYNEQFFGPGTRLTVL.

J is TRBJ2-5 and V is TRBV19; the D is unclear. V lost 1 base, J lost 1 base, and 7 bases lay in between. The germline gives CDR1 LNHDA, CDR2 SQIVND (reference sequence). The CDR3 consists of 14 residues. DNA for the CDR3: TGTGCCAGTAGTATAGGAGGCAGCCAAGAGACCCAGTACTTC. Protein: CASSIGGSQETQYF.

The V call is TRBV6-5, the J call TRBJ1-2, with D possibly matching TRBD1 (6 bases). Trimming cost V 6 bases and J 5 bases, with 13 bases left between them. CDR1 is MNHEY, CDR2 SVGAGI, per germline. The CDR3 consists of 13 residues. This CDR3 reads CASSQTGVYGYTF. For the CDR3, the DNA is TGTGCCAGCAGCCAGACAGGCGTTTATGGCTACACCTTC.

The chain carries TRBV27 and TRBJ1-5; 7 bases line up with TRBD1. CDR3 length: 15 amino acids. The germline V gene has CDR1 MNHEY and CDR2 SMNVEV (reference sequence). The J segment lost 4 bases and the V segment lost 5 bases, leaving 8 bases of the junction unmatched. The CDR3: CASSVDRARNQPQHF. The CDR3 DNA follows: TGTGCCAGCAGTGTAGACAGGGCTCGGAATCAGCCCCAGCATTTT.